This TCR beta chain was captured in a study of blood T cell repertoires in COVID-19. The authors' processing: Reference gene primer amplification yielded estimated nucleated cell counts. Here immunoSEQ multiplex PCR was the method, and the copy in TCRdb shows in-frame clones only, minus some. Clonal size and the V and J genes are those of that table, whereas D and trimming came from the DNA. The profile shows 110,000 to 150,000 clones, roughly 90% of them singletons. This clone has more than one count but fewer than ten. Recruits, aged about 18 to 89 years, lived in 24 US areas. Participants' own reports of clinical history determined their cohort assignment. This receptor was taken from a man aged 50 or older who had recovered from COVID-19. The material sequenced was PBMCs or T cells enriched from blood (not recorded which).

CDR3 protein: CASSFISNEQFF. The CDR3 DNA follows: TGTGCCAGCAGCTTTATTTCCAATGAGCAGTTCTTC. The gene calls are TRBV7-3 and TRBJ2-1; no reliable D call. Germline-derived CDR1 and CDR2 are SGHTA and FQGTGA. V lost 3 bases and J 6 bases, leaving 6 bases between the germline ends. This CDR3 is built from 12 residues.